The 7 T cell receptor beta chains below come from one sample, sequenced in a study of neurological immune-mediated disorders. Using its own MiXCR run on the 5' RACE reads, TCRdb lists one record per CDR3 protein. This sample has roughly 15,000 distinct CDR3 sequences; about 13% occur once, and the top ten carry less than 50%. Sequenced: CD8+ T cells from blood. The receptors were gathered from a female donor with HTLV-1-associated myelopathy (HAM/TSP).

In nucleotides, the CDR3 is TGTGCCAGCAGCTTAGCGTCCAGCGGGAGGGCCAATGAGCAGTTCTTC. Its protein is CASSLASSGRANEQFF. J is TRBJ2-1 and V is TRBV7-9; 10 bases are a match to TRBD2. This CDR3 spans 16 amino acids. V was clipped by 0 bases and J by 6 bases; unmatched bases: 5. CDR1 and CDR2 from the germline V gene are SEHNR and FQNEAQ (reference sequence). The entire variable domain, with the rest obtained from reference TRBV7-9 and TRBJ2-1, is as follows: DTGVSQNPRHKITKRGQNVTFRCDPISEHNRLYWYRQTLGQGPEFLTYFQNEAQLEKSRLLSDRFSAERPKGSFSTLEIQRTEQGDSAMYLCASSLASSGRANEQFFGPGTRLTVL.

In its sample, this clonotype was seen many times. V is TRBV4-1 and J is TRBJ2-7, with a possible D match to TRBD1 (6 bases). Between the trimmed V and J ends, which lost 1 base and 0 bases, there was a span of 13 bases. The CDR3 has 16 residues. Germline CDR1 reads MGHRA; CDR2 reads YSYEKL. The CDR3 bases are TGCGCCAGCAGCCAAGGGGTCCAGGGGTCCTCCTACGAGCAGTACTTC. Protein: CASSQGVQGSSYEQYF.

This clonotype was picked up many times. The chain carries TRBV12-3 or TRBV12-4 and TRBJ2-3, with D uncertain. Trimming shortened V by 2 bases and J by 4 bases, and 10 bases separated the two germline ends. This CDR3 contains 14 residues. This chain's CDR3 is CASSLTIGADTQYF. The CDR3, as DNA: TGTGCCAGCAGTTTAACTATTGGAGCAGATACGCAGTATTTT.

This clonotype was seen many times. This chain connects TRBV5-6 to TRBJ2-2; D is perhaps TRBD1 or TRBD2 (5 bases each). Germline V gene data show CDR1 as SGHDT and CDR2 as YYEEEE. With 0 bases removed from V and 3 bases from J, the gap between germline ends came to 21 bases. This CDR3 contains 19 residues. For the CDR3, the DNA is TGTGCCAGCAGCTTGGGGCATCGGGACCCCAGTCGGGACACCGGGGAGCTGTTTTTT. Translated: CASSLGHRDPSRDTGELFF.

This clonotype was recorded many times. The chain uses TRBV10-3 and TRBJ2-7, with D tentatively TRBD1 or TRBD2 (6 bases each). Looked up from germline, CDR1 is ENHRY and CDR2 is SYGVKD. V shed 2 bases and J shed 3 bases, with 11 bases lying between them. The length of the CDR3 is 14 residues. The CDR3 region is CAISEGGGVYEQYF. As DNA, the CDR3 is TGTGCCATCAGTGAGGGAGGGGGAGTCTACGAGCAGTACTTC.

This clonotype was recorded at least ten times. The rearrangement uses TRBV24-1 and TRBJ2-5; 8 nucleotides match TRBD1. Germline loops: CDR1 KGHDR, CDR2 SFDVKD. V was pared by 4 bases and J by 6 bases, with 18 bases of the junction left unmatched. The CDR3 contains 18 residues. The CDR3 here is CATSDRGQGGNQRKTQYF. Written as DNA, the CDR3 is TGTGCCACCAGTGACCGAGGACAGGGAGGAAATCAAAGAAAGACCCAGTACTTC.

This clonotype has a count of ten or more. The chain is built from TRBV12-3 or TRBV12-4 and TRBJ1-1; D is unresolved. The CDR3 consists of 12 residues. V was cut by 6 bases and J by 7 bases, with 12 bases left in between. The CDR3, as DNA: TGTGCCAGCAGACACGGAGGTAATGAAGCTTTCTTT. It is translated as CASRHGGNEAFF.